The T cell receptor beta chain described here comes from a study of T cells after posttransplantation cyclophosphamide. Study-level findings and limits: Recipient CMV seropositivity and CMV reactivation strongly tracked TRB clonality. TRB overlap between skin or GI tissue T cells and blood was limited. Later post-transplant blood repertoires were often dominated by donor CD8+ memory clones.

As regards this clone: Its antigen is not identified.

A marrow graft followed busulfan-fludarabine conditioning, with cyclophosphamide on days +3 and +4. Germline assignment: CDR1 MGHRA and CDR2 YSYEKL. The ends were cut back, 3 bases at V and 10 bases at J, with 17 bases in the middle. The CDR3 loop spans 14 amino acids. The assay was immunoSEQ multiplex PCR, and TCRdb's table has in-frame clones only and misses some. The table lists some 45,000 clones, 90% of them singletons. V usage is TRBV4-1 and J usage is TRBJ2-3, with no clear D. Sequenced material: PBMCs, taken less than 70 days after allogeneic stem cell transplant with posttransplant cyclophosphamide. The TCR was taken from a male patient aged 60-69 years who received an allogeneic stem cell transplant from a related donor and was CMV-positive. Some T cells could come from the graft donor. The CDR3 reads CASSQALGREAQYF. Written as DNA, the CDR3 is TGCGCCAGCAGCCAGGCCTTGGGCCGTGAAGCGCAGTATTTT.